This T cell receptor beta chain was observed in a study of blood T cell repertoires in COVID-19. Study summary: Italy, Spain and the United States were the sources of the convalescent and acute COVID-19 samples. Sources were T cells, B-cell-depleted T cells, or PBMCs; the material itself was cDNA or gDNA.

Germline assignment: CDR1 SQVTM and CDR2 ANQGSEA. After removal of 0 bases from V and 6 bases from J, the junction contained 16 bases not matched to a gene. The CDR3 has 17 residues. Original methodology: How many nucleated cells were present was estimated from reference gene primer amplification. Sequenced by immunoSEQ multiplex PCR; TCRdb stores in-frame clones only, minus some. V and J calls and clone size come straight from that table; D and trimming were deduced from the DNA. The sample yields approximately 230,000 clones, nearly 90% seen once. This receptor was identified in a man between 18 and 35 years old with active or convalescent COVID-19. Sequenced material: peripheral blood. This rearrangement joins TRBV29-1 to TRBJ2-7, with 8 positions matching TRBD2. The CDR3 bases are TGCAGCGTTGAAGATCGGGGCGGGAGGCCCTCCCGGGGCGAGCAGTACTTC. This translates into CSVEDRGGRPSRGEQYF.